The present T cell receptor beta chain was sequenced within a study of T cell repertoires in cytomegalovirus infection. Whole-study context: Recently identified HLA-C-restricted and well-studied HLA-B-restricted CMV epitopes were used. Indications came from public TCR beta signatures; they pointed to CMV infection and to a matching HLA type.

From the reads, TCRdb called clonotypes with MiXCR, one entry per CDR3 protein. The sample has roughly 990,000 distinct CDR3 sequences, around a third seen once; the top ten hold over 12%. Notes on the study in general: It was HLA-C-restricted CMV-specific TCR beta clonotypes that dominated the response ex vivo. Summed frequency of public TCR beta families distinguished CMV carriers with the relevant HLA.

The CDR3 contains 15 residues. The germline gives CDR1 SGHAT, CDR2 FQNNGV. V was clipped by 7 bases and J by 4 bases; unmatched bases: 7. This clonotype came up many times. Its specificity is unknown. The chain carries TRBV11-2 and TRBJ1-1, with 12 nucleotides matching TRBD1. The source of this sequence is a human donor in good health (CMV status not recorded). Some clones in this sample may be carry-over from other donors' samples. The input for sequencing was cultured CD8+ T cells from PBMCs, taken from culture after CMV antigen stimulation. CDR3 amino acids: CASTGTGGAGTEAFF. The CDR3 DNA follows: TGTGCCAGCACTGGGACAGGGGGCGCTGGCACTGAAGCTTTCTTT.